This T cell receptor beta chain was profiled in a study of cytomegalovirus exposure and HLA in healthy donors. General study results and limits: In a later analysis, most CMV-associated TCR beta chains appeared HLA-restricted.

Use of 60 Vbeta and 13 Jbeta primers characterized the PCR. TCRdb's copy holds only in-frame clones and misses some; the assay was immunoSEQ multiplex PCR. The sample lists about 250,000 clones; under 80% were seen once. In regard to this clone: Its antigen is unknown.

The TCR originated in a female donor in good health and CMV-seronegative. Sample: PBMCs.

The CDR3 nucleotides are TGTGCCACCAGCAGGAGGGCCGGGACAAGGAACACTGAAGCTTTCTTT. This sequence encodes CATSRRAGTRNTEAFF. This chain links TRBV15 with TRBJ1-1, with a possible D match to TRBD1 (6 bases). V lost 3 bases to trimming and J lost 1 base, with 15 bases between them. The CDR3 loop spans 16 amino acids. The V gene's germline CDR1 is LNHNV and CDR2 YYDKDF (reference sequence).